Below are 10 T cell receptor beta chains sequenced from a single sample in a study of human versus mouse CDR3 diversity and MHC coevolution. The assay was immunoSEQ multiplex PCR, and TCRdb's table has in-frame clones only and misses some. The data hold about 73,000 clones, with 85% to 95% observed a single time. The sequenced material came from naive CD4+ T cells from blood. Subset: CD45RO-negative CD62L-positive naive CD4 T cells. Receptors were obtained from a person aged 25-75 years in good health.

This chain joins TRBV6-6 and TRBJ1-1; no clear D. Germline lookup yields CDR1 MNHNY and CDR2 SVGAGI (reference sequence). This CDR3 contains 12 residues. The ends were cut back, 8 bases at V and 6 bases at J, with 13 bases in the middle. CDR3 amino acids: CASHRANAEAFF. The CDR3 coding sequence is TGTGCCAGCCACAGAGCTAACGCTGAAGCTTTCTTT.

This chain joins TRBV28 and TRBJ1-6; a possible D gene is TRBD1 (6 bases). CDR1 and CDR2 (germline): MDHEN, SYDVKM. The CDR3 contains 15 residues. Between the trimmed V and J ends, which lost 6 bases and 6 bases, there was a span of 15 bases. CDR3 residues: CASSLEGTSNSPLHF. The CDR3 DNA reads TGTGCCAGCAGCTTAGAAGGGACAAGTAATTCACCCCTCCACTTT.

The chain joins TRBV18 to TRBJ2-7; 10 bases agree with TRBD1. The CDR3 totals 14 residues. V shed 3 bases, J shed 4 bases, and the junction held 3 bases outside the gene matches. Germline V CDR1 and CDR2: KGHSH, LQKENI. CDR3 in DNA: TGTGCCAGCTCACCCGGGACAGGGGTATACGAGCAGTACTTC. This sequence encodes CASSPGTGVYEQYF.

The V gene is TRBV11-2, the J gene TRBJ1-3; D is uncertain. The CDR3 covers 16 residues. Germline CDR1 SGHAT, CDR2 FQNNGV. The V gene lost 1 base and the J gene lost 0 bases, with 10 bases spanning the gap. The CDR3 spells CASSLGQVLSGNTIYF. The DNA for the CDR3 is TGTGCCAGCAGCTTAGGGCAGGTGCTCTCTGGAAACACCATATATTTT.

This chain links TRBV5-6 with TRBJ2-7, with 7 bases that match TRBD1. Trimming removed 1 base from V and 0 bases from J; junction bases left unmatched: 4. Germline CDR1 reads SGHDT; CDR2 reads YYEEEE. This CDR3 spans 15 amino acids. In DNA form, the CDR3 reads TGTGCCAGCAGCTTGCCCGGGACAGTCTCCTACGAGCAGTACTTC. Protein: CASSLPGTVSYEQYF.

This chain connects TRBV28 to TRBJ2-5, with D uncertain. V was pared by 3 bases and J by 0 bases, with 11 bases between. This CDR3 comprises 15 residues. Germline CDR1 and CDR2: MDHEN and SYDVKM. The chain's CDR3 is CASSFAGWYQETQYF. CDR3 in DNA: TGTGCCAGCAGTTTTGCCGGGTGGTACCAAGAGACCCAGTACTTC.

The V call is TRBV5-1, the J call TRBJ2-5; no clear D. CDR1 and CDR2 (germline): SGHRS, YFSETQ. This CDR3 is 14 amino acids long. V lost 4 bases and J lost 3, with 13 bases in between. CDR3 region: CASSPTAFEETQYF. CDR3 nucleotide sequence: TGCGCCAGCAGCCCCACAGCCTTCGAAGAGACCCAGTACTTC.

This sequence joins TRBV29-1 and TRBJ1-2, with D maybe TRBD1 (5 bases). V lost 7 bases to trimming and J lost 8 bases, with 17 bases between them. CDR1 SQVTM and CDR2 ANQGSEA come from the germline V gene. The CDR3 spans 12 residues. In DNA form, the CDR3 reads TGCAGCGCGGCCACCCAGGGAGGGGGCTACACCTTC. It encodes CSAATQGGGYTF.

This chain uses TRBV5-1 with TRBJ1-5; 8 bases line up with TRBD1. Trimming at V came to 1 base and at J to 4 bases, leaving 1 base not matched to a gene. From germline, CDR1 is SGHRS and CDR2 YFSETQ. The CDR3 totals 14 residues. This chain's CDR3 is CASSLTGGNQPQHF. The CDR3 coding sequence is TGCGCCAGCAGCTTGACAGGGGGGAATCAGCCCCAGCATTTT.

The chain links TRBV30 to TRBJ2-5; possible D gene TRBD1, 6 bases. With the DNA end fitting TRBJ2-7 better, the J assignment may be wrong. Germline CDR1 is GTSNPN and CDR2 is SVGIG (reference sequence). This CDR3 has 15 residues. CDR3 DNA: TGTGCCTGGAGTGTACGCTGGGACATTCGGGGCGAGCAGTACTTC. Translating gives CAWSVRWDIRGEQYF.